The table lists the clone carrying this TCR beta chain with a few counts. What it binds is unknown. Sequencing used immunoSEQ multiplex PCR; TCRdb keeps in-frame clones, though not all of them. Of 95,000 to 100,000 clones in the sample, more than 70% were seen once. These data originate in a study of T cell responses to AZD1222 COVID-19 vaccine. This CDR3 region has 14 residues. Germline trimming cut 7 bases from V and 5 bases from J; bases unmatched to any gene: 8. Germline CDR1 is MNHEY and CDR2 is SVGAGI. Second-dose intervals near 4 or 12 weeks were combined. General study points: After two AZD1222 doses, spike-specific TCR breadth and depth rose versus day 0. Unmutated variant regions are reportedly the target of nearly half of TCRs that are spike-specific.

The gene calls are TRBV6-5 and TRBJ1-5; TRBD1 matches at 7 bases. The receptor comes from an adult who received the AZD1222 COVID-19 vaccine. The sequencing used peripheral blood, collected 28 days after the second AZD1222 dose. CDR3 amino acids: CASTGQGTDQPQHF. The CDR3 DNA is TGTGCCAGCACTGGCCAGGGGACAGATCAGCCCCAGCATTTT.